Each of the 2 T cell receptor beta chains below was sequenced from the same sample in a study of OX40 agonist ivuxolimab in advanced cancers. Generated by immunoSEQ multiplex PCR, the TCRdb table keeps only in-frame clones and is missing some. This sample has about 79,000 clones, with around 82% found just once. The specimen comprised CD4+ or CD8+ T cells sorted from blood, sampled in a trial of the OX40 agonist ivuxolimab. Every receptor here comes from an adult with an advanced solid tumor such as melanoma, head and neck, liver or kidney cancer.

This CDR3 is CASSPVGGSFSGNTIYF. CDR3 nucleotide sequence: TGTGCCAGCAGCCCCGTCGGGGGCTCGTTCTCTGGAAACACCATATATTTT. This chain uses TRBV5-5 with TRBJ1-3; D is perhaps TRBD1 (6 bases). V was trimmed by 4 bases and J by 0 bases, leaving 17 bases between them. Germline CDR1 reads SGHKS; CDR2 reads YYEKEE (reference sequence). CDR3 length: 17 amino acids.

A word on this clone: Other DNA sequences in this sample translate to the same CDR3. The V and J genes are TRBV27 and TRBJ2-1; a weak D match, TRBD2 (5 bases). Germline assignment: CDR1 MNHEY and CDR2 SMNVEV (reference sequence). The germline V and J ends were trimmed by 2 bases and 3 bases, with 5 bases remaining between them. The CDR3 loop spans 13 amino acids. The CDR3 DNA is TGTGCCAGCAGTTTAGCGGGCTACAATGAGCAGTTCTTC. It is translated as CASSLAGYNEQFF.